This T cell receptor beta chain was identified during a study of blood T cell repertoires in COVID-19. Across the study: Both acute and convalescent COVID-19 samples were obtained from the United States, Italy and Spain. T cells, B-cell-depleted T cells, or PBMCs supplied cDNA or gDNA.

CDR3 length: 12 amino acids. The ends were cut back, 6 bases at V and 10 bases at J, with 15 bases in the middle. Sequencing was performed with immunoSEQ multiplex PCR; in TCRdb, only in-frame clones are kept and a portion is missing. The table has approximately 160,000 clones, over 65% seen once. V usage is TRBV12-3 or TRBV12-4 and J usage is TRBJ1-1; no reliable D call. The receptor comes from a man in his sixties with acute or convalescent COVID-19. Sequenced: peripheral blood. CDR3 region: CASSSRGFGAFF. The CDR3 nucleotides are TGTGCCAGCAGCTCCCGCGGGTTTGGAGCTTTCTTT.